This passage covers 29 T cell receptor beta chains from one sample sequenced in a study of STAT5B mutations in CD4+ large granular lymphocyte leukemia. Sequencing used immunoSEQ multiplex PCR; TCRdb keeps in-frame clones, though not all of them. The sample includes around 21,000 clones, around 78% seen only once; the top ten take approximately 0.4%. The specimen sequenced was CD4+ T cells from blood buffy coats. The origin of the receptors is a human donor in good health.

The chain employs TRBV6-6 and TRBJ2-6; D possibly matches TRBD1 or TRBD2 (5 bases each). There are 15 residues in the CDR3. V was clipped by 6 bases and J by 4 bases, with 13 bases between them. The germline CDR1 and CDR2 sequences are MNHNY and SVGAGI (reference sequence). The CDR3 nucleotides read TGTGCCAGCAGCCTTTGGGGGAAGGGGGCCAACGTCCTGACTTTC. This sequence encodes CASSLWGKGANVLTF.

This clone was found once. The chain joins TRBV7-2 to TRBJ1-3; D uncertain. The CDR3 contains 15 residues. V was trimmed by 0 bases and J by 2 bases, leaving 8 bases between them. The germline CDR1 and CDR2 sequences are SGHTA and FQGNSA. The CDR3 protein is CASSLASRPGNTIYF. CDR3 coding DNA: TGTGCCAGCAGCTTAGCATCCCGTCCTGGAAACACCATATATTTT.

V is TRBV27 and J is TRBJ2-3, with 7 bases matching TRBD2. Per germline, CDR1 MNHEY and CDR2 SMNVEV (reference sequence). Trimming removed 2 bases from V and 1 base from J; junction bases left unmatched: 3. The CDR3 runs to 15 residues. The chain's CDR3 is CASSLAGAGTDTQYF. CDR3 coding DNA: TGTGCCAGCAGTTTAGCGGGAGCTGGCACAGATACGCAGTATTTT.

The V call is TRBV5-6, the J call TRBJ1-1; D remains unclear. Trimming stripped 3 bases from V and 5 bases from J, with 11 bases between. Germline-derived CDR1 and CDR2 are SGHDT and YYEEEE. The CDR3 has 13 residues. This CDR3 is CASSSVGWTEAFF. Here the CDR3 DNA reads TGTGCCAGCAGCTCAGTTGGATGGACTGAAGCTTTCTTT.

The sample holds a few counts of this clone. The chain uses TRBV19 and TRBJ2-2; weak D call: TRBD1 (5 bases). V gave up 2 bases and J gave up 3 bases, with 13 bases separating them. Germline values: CDR1 LNHDA, CDR2 SQIVND (reference sequence). The CDR3 sequence is 16 residues long. The CDR3 here is CASSISRGYDTGELFF. The CDR3 nucleotides are TGTGCCAGTAGTATAAGTAGGGGCTATGACACCGGGGAGCTGTTTTTT.

This clone was seen only a few times. The J gene is TRBJ1-5, the V gene TRBV18; 9 bases line up with TRBD1. V gave up 5 bases and J gave up 3 bases; unmatched junction bases: 8. Germline V gene lookup returns CDR1 KGHSH and CDR2 LQKENI. CDR3 size: 16 residues. Here the CDR3 reads CASSSRDRASNQPQHF. The CDR3 DNA follows: TGTGCCAGCTCATCCCGGGACAGGGCTTCCAATCAGCCCCAGCATTTT.

The chain uses TRBV29-1 and TRBJ1-4; D remains unclear. V was trimmed by 2 bases and J by 8 bases, leaving 12 bases between them. The germline gives CDR1 SQVTM, CDR2 ANQGSEA. The CDR3 is made up of 13 amino acids. The CDR3 DNA is TGCAGCGTTGAAAGTTGGGGTGGAGAAAAACTGTTTTTT. Its protein is CSVESWGGEKLFF. The full variable domain, its missing parts supplied by reference TRBV29-1 and TRBJ1-4, is SAVISQKPSRDICQRGTSLTIQCQVDSQVTMMFWYRQQPGQSLTLIATANQGSEATYESGFVIDKFPISRPNLTFSTLTVSNMSPEDSSIYLCSVESWGGEKLFFGSGTQLSVL.

The chain combines TRBV6-1 with TRBJ1-2, with D unclear. Germline V lookup: CDR1 MNHNS, CDR2 SASEGT. V was shortened by 0 bases and J by 5 bases, with 16 bases between the two germline ends. The CDR3 loop spans 16 amino acids. CDR3 loop: CASSEADIGWEYGYTF. CDR3 bases: TGTGCCAGCAGTGAAGCGGATATCGGTTGGGAATATGGCTACACCTTC.

This sequence joins TRBV18 and TRBJ1-1, with no clear D. Germline loops: CDR1 KGHSH, CDR2 LQKENI. Trimming removed 0 bases from V and 1 base from J, with 12 bases in between. CDR3 length: 16 amino acids. The CDR3 is CASSPPGSGKNTEAFF. The CDR3 region has the DNA TGTGCCAGCTCACCACCGGGTTCTGGGAAGAACACTGAAGCTTTCTTT.

V and J are TRBV5-1 and TRBJ2-7, with 9 bases aligning to TRBD2. CDR1 is SGHRS and CDR2 is YFSETQ in the germline V gene. There are 17 residues in the CDR3. J was trimmed by 6 bases and V by 0 bases; bases with no gene match: 13. CDR3 loop: CASSLALGSGSSAEQYF. The CDR3 nucleotides read TGCGCCAGCAGCTTGGCCCTTGGTAGCGGGAGCTCCGCCGAGCAGTACTTC.

There are a few counts of this clone. The rearrangement links TRBV4-2 to TRBJ2-2; 11 bases align to TRBD2. The CDR3 loop spans 19 amino acids. Germline V lookup: CDR1 LGHNA, CDR2 YNFKEQ. V was clipped by 0 bases and J by 2 bases; unmatched bases: 8. The CDR3 is CASSQEESSGRLNTGELFF. The CDR3 DNA follows: TGTGCCAGCAGCCAAGAAGAATCTAGCGGGAGGCTTAACACCGGGGAGCTGTTTTTT.

In DNA form, the CDR3 reads TGTGCCAGCTTAGGTGGGCAAGCAACTAATGAAAAACTGTTTTTT. It is translated as CASLGGQATNEKLFF. The V call is TRBV18, the J call TRBJ1-4; no reliable D call. V was shortened by 7 bases and J by 0 bases, with 12 bases between the two germline ends. Germline CDR1 KGHSH, CDR2 LQKENI. The CDR3 totals 15 residues.

The gene calls are TRBV6-5 and TRBJ1-3; D is possibly TRBD1 (5 bases). The germline V and J ends were trimmed by 6 bases and 0 bases, with 9 bases remaining between them. CDR1 MNHEY and CDR2 SVGAGI come from the germline V gene. This CDR3 is 14 amino acids long. The CDR3 here is CASSQGASGNTIYF. The CDR3 bases are TGTGCCAGCAGCCAGGGAGCCTCTGGAAACACCATATATTTT.

The V gene is TRBV28, the J gene TRBJ1-2; the D is unclear. Trimming took 1 base from V and 6 from J, leaving 12 bases between them. The CDR3 sequence is 14 residues long. Germline values: CDR1 MDHEN, CDR2 SYDVKM. CDR3 protein: CASSLSPGPHGYTF. CDR3 sequence (DNA): TGTGCCAGCAGTTTATCTCCAGGCCCCCATGGCTACACCTTC.

This sequence joins TRBV10-3 and TRBJ2-7; the D is unclear. The CDR3 covers 12 residues. V gave up 3 bases and J gave up 3 bases, with 6 bases separating them. Germline loops: CDR1 ENHRY, CDR2 SYGVKD. The CDR3 protein is CAISDQHYEQYF. The CDR3 region has the DNA TGTGCCATCAGTGACCAACACTACGAGCAGTACTTC.

The gene calls are TRBV27 and TRBJ1-2, with D tentatively TRBD1 (5 bases). The CDR3 length is 16 residues. Germline V CDR1 and CDR2: MNHEY, SMNVEV (reference sequence). Trimming cost V 3 bases and J 2 bases, with 16 bases left between them. The CDR3 here is CASSFSPGRPNYGYTF. CDR3 sequence (DNA): TGTGCCAGCAGTTTTTCTCCAGGGCGGCCCAACTATGGCTACACCTTC.

Sample share makes this clone medium-sized. The rearrangement joins TRBV11-3 to TRBJ2-3; D uncertain. Germline V CDR1 and CDR2: SGHNT, YENEEA. V was shortened by 0 bases and J by 6 bases, with 10 bases between the two germline ends. The CDR3 extends over 14 amino acids. The CDR3 DNA reads as TGTGCCAGCAGCTTAGATCCCTCCCAGGATACGCAGTATTTT. Its protein is CASSLDPSQDTQYF.

The V call is TRBV28, the J call TRBJ2-5; D perhaps matches TRBD2 (6 bases). Germline values: CDR1 MDHEN, CDR2 SYDVKM. Between the trimmed V and J ends, which lost 10 bases and 4 bases, there was a span of 19 bases. This CDR3 has 14 amino acids. The CDR3 nucleotides are TGTGCCACAACGGGGGACCCATGGGGAGAGACCCAGTACTTC. This sequence encodes CATTGDPWGETQYF.

The rearrangement links TRBV5-1 to TRBJ2-1, with D possibly being TRBD2 (5 bases). Germline V gene data show CDR1 as SGHRS and CDR2 as YFSETQ. This CDR3 comprises 15 residues. Trimming left V 1 base short and J 3 bases short, with 11 bases between. This chain's CDR3 is CASSLSSRIYNEQFF. The CDR3 nucleotides read TGCGCCAGCAGCTTGTCTAGCCGGATCTACAATGAGCAGTTCTTC.

This clone was observed a few times. The CDR3 is CASSGTEAFF. The CDR3 bases are TGTGCCAGCTCGGGCACTGAAGCTTTCTTT. The chain recombines TRBV2 with TRBJ1-1; D uncertain. Per germline, CDR1 SNHLY and CDR2 FYNNEI. Trimming took off 8 bases at V and 4 bases at J, with 5 bases between the two ends. The CDR3 length is 10 residues.

CDR3 sequence (DNA): TGTGCCAGCAGCCAAGTATTAATGAACACTGAAGCTTTCTTT. Translating it yields CASSQVLMNTEAFF. The chain recombines TRBV14 with TRBJ1-1; D not resolved. This CDR3 spans 14 amino acids. Germline loops: CDR1 SGHDN, CDR2 FVKESK. The V and J ends lost 1 base and 0 bases respectively, with 6 bases between them.

The chain is built from TRBV28 and TRBJ1-2, with a weak D call TRBD1 (5 bases). Trimming shortened V by 1 base and J by 8 bases, and 11 bases separated the two germline ends. The CDR3 spans 13 residues. The germline gives CDR1 MDHEN, CDR2 SYDVKM. The CDR3 here is CASSLSTVLGYTF. In DNA form, the CDR3 reads TGTGCCAGCAGTTTATCGACAGTCCTGGGCTACACCTTC.

The CDR3 DNA sequence: TGTGCCAGCTCACCTTCGGGTTTGGGAAGCTCCTACAATGAGCAGTTCTTC. The encoded protein is CASSPSGLGSSYNEQFF. The chain is built from TRBV18 and TRBJ2-1; unclear D gene. Germline V gene sequence: CDR1 KGHSH, CDR2 LQKENI. This CDR3 has 17 residues. V shed 3 bases and J shed 0 bases, with 15 bases lying between them.

The chain combines TRBV7-2 with TRBJ2-5; perhaps TRBD1 as D (5 bases). The CDR3 consists of 11 residues. Germline CDR1 is SGHTA and CDR2 is FQGNSA. V lost 5 bases and J lost 5, with 6 bases in between. The DNA for the CDR3 is TGTGCCAGCAGCCAGGGCGAGACCCAGTACTTC. Protein sequence: CASSQGETQYF.

This clone was detected once. The chain employs TRBV7-2 and TRBJ2-5; tentative D call: TRBD2 (5 bases). Germline CDR1 and CDR2: SGHTA and FQGNSA. The CDR3 has 14 amino acids. V lost 4 bases and J 2 bases, leaving 11 bases between the germline ends. The CDR3 reads CASSYSGVQETQYF. CDR3 in DNA: TGTGCCAGCAGCTACTCCGGGGTACAAGAGACCCAGTACTTC.

V usage is TRBV6-1 and J usage is TRBJ1-5; a weak D match, TRBD1 (6 bases). The CDR3 is 14 amino acids. V was trimmed by 6 bases and J by 0 bases, leaving 9 bases between them. Germline CDR1 reads MNHNS; CDR2 reads SASEGT. CDR3 loop: CASRMGASNQPQHF. As DNA, the CDR3 is TGTGCCAGCAGGATGGGGGCTAGCAATCAGCCCCAGCATTTT.

This clone was seen a single time. The chain uses TRBV5-1 and TRBJ2-7; 7 nucleotides line up with TRBD1. With 0 bases clipped from V and 2 bases from J, the junction kept 2 bases outside the gene matches. This CDR3 is built from 14 residues. The germline gives CDR1 SGHRS, CDR2 YFSETQ. CDR3 in DNA: TGCGCCAGCAGCTTGGAGGGGGCCCCCTACGAGCAGTACTTC. This sequence encodes CASSLEGAPYEQYF.

V and J are TRBV28 and TRBJ2-7; unclear D gene. CDR1 is MDHEN, CDR2 SYDVKM, per germline. Deletions cut 5 bases from V and 3 bases from J, with 11 bases between. The CDR3 totals 13 residues. For the CDR3, the DNA is TGTGCCAGCAGTCGTCCCCCTGGCTACGAGCAGTACTTC. It is translated as CASSRPPGYEQYF.

This chain uses TRBV29-1 with TRBJ2-6, with D tentatively TRBD2 (5 bases). Deletions cut 7 bases from V and 2 bases from J, with 6 bases between. Germline V gene sequence: CDR1 SQVTM, CDR2 ANQGSEA. This CDR3 is 12 amino acids long. The CDR3 is CSAEAGANVLTF. The DNA for the CDR3 is TGCAGCGCGGAGGCTGGGGCCAACGTCCTGACTTTC.